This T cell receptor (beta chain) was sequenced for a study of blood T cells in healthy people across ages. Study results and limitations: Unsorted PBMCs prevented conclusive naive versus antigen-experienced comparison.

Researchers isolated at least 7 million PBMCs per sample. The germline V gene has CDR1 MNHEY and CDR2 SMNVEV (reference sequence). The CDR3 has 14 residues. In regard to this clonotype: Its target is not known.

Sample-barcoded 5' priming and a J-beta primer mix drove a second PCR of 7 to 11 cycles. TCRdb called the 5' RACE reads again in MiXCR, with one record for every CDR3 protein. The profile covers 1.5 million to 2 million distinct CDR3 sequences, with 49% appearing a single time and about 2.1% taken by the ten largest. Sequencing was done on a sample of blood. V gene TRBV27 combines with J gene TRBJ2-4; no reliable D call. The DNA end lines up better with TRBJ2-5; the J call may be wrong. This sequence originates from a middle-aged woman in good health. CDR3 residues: CASSSLEAQETQYF. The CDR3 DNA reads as TGTGCCAGCAGTTCCCTAGAGGCACAAGAGACCCAGTACTTC.